These T cell receptor beta chains were read from a single sample in a study of regulatory T cells in long-lasting Graves disease. From the multiplex PCR reads, TCRdb called clonotypes with MiXCR, one entry per CDR3 protein. The table lists a few hundred thousand distinct CDR3 sequences, roughly 21% of them singletons. Sequenced here: peripheral blood mononuclear cells (PBMCs), sampled when the disease was refractory, from a patient treated with antithyroid drugs. These TCRs come from a female donor with Graves disease. Both conserved end residues are part of each CDR3. The D gene is left open where the match is weak. For some rows the clone size is stated as once, few or many, or as a class when expanded; others skip it.

>TRBJ1-3|TRBV7-9|.|.|15
TGTGCCAGCAGCTTAGATCGGAGCTCTGGAAACACCATATATTTT
CASSLDRSSGNTIYF
>TRBJ2-7|TRBV9|.|TRBD2|15
TGTGCCAGCAGCGTTGGGGCTAGCGGGGGATACGAGCAGTACTTC
CASSVGASGGYEQYF
>TRBJ2-7|TRBV6-1|many|.|12
TGTGCCAGCAGTGAGACGTCCTACGAGCAGTACTTC
CASSETSYEQYF
>TRBJ1-1|TRBV20-1|.|TRBD1|17
TGCAGTGTTAGAGTAACGGACAGGGGGTTAGTGAACACTGAAGCTTTCTTT
CSVRVTDRGLVNTEAFF
>TRBJ1-1|TRBV20-1|few|.|15
TGCAGTGCCCTACGACATATCGGGGAGGTCCCTGAAGCTTTCTTT
CSALRHIGEVPEAFF
>TRBJ1-1|TRBV12-3/TRBV12-4|.|.|13
TGTGCCAGCAGTTCTTTAGACAGGCTTGAAGCTTTCTTT
CASSSLDRLEAFF
>TRBJ1-1|TRBV28|.|TRBD1|14
TGTGCCAGCAGTAAGCCAGGGGGTCACACTGAAGCTTTCTTT
CASSKPGGHTEAFF
>TRBJ2-1|TRBV7-9|.|.|15
TGTGCCAGCAGCTCCCCTAGCGCTAGAGGGGATAAGCAGTTCTTC
CASSSPSARGDKQFF
>TRBJ2-7|TRBV2|many|TRBD1|20
TGTGCCAGCAGTGGGACAGGGATATCTGTCGGACCCCCAGGGATTTACGAGCAGTACTTC
CASSGTGISVGPPGIYEQYF
>TRBJ1-1|TRBV5-6|few|.|13
TGTGCCAGCAGCTATGACAGAAGTAGTGAAGCTTTCTTT
CASSYDRSSEAFF
>TRBJ1-2|TRBV14|.|.|13
TGTGCCAGCAGCCAAGGCAGGAGCTATGGCTACATCTTC
CASSQGRSYGYIF
>TRBJ2-5|TRBV7-2|.|.|14
TGTGCCAGCAGCTTAGGTTCGCGGAAAGAGACCCAGTACTTC
CASSLGSRKETQYF
>TRBJ2-5|TRBV12-5|many|.|13
TGTGCTAGTGGCTCGACAGACTCAGCGTCCCAGTACTTC
CASGSTDSASQYF
>TRBJ2-5|TRBV15|many|TRBD2|17
TGTGCCACCAGCAGAGACCAAGGAGGACTAGCGGGGGAGACCCAGTACTTC
CATSRDQGGLAGETQYF
>TRBJ1-1|TRBV5-1|.|TRBD1|16
TGCGCCAGCAGCTTAAGAGCCGGGACAGGGAACACTGAAGCTTTCTTT
CASSLRAGTGNTEAFF
>TRBJ1-1|TRBV28|many|TRBD1|15
TGTGCCAGCACAACCCTCGGACAGGGCGTCCGTGAAGCTTTCTTT
CASTTLGQGVREAFF
>TRBJ2-7|TRBV7-9|few|.|14
TGTGCCAGCAGCTCGGACCCCCCCAACTACGAGCAGTACTTC
CASSSDPPNYEQYF
>TRBJ2-7|TRBV19|.|TRBD1|15
TGTGCCAGTAGTTCGACGGGACAGGGGGACTACGAGCAGTACTTC
CASSSTGQGDYEQYF
>TRBJ2-7|TRBV20-1|.|TRBD1|15
TGCAGTGCCATGAGACCGGGACAGGGAGACTACGAGCAGTACTTC
CSAMRPGQGDYEQYF
>TRBJ2-5|TRBV2|many|TRBD2|13
TGTGCCAGCAGGGGACTACCCGAAGAGACCCAGTACTTC
CASRGLPEETQYF
>TRBJ2-2|TRBV7-6|few|.|14
TGTGCCAGCAGCTTAAATGTGGGACCCGGGGAGCTGTTTTTT
CASSLNVGPGELFF
>TRBJ1-1|TRBV6-2/TRBV6-3|.|.|15
TGTGCCAGCAGGCCTCAGGGGTCCGGGGTCACTGAAGCTTTCTTT
CASRPQGSGVTEAFF
>TRBJ2-7|TRBV24-1|many|.|14
TGTGCCACCAGTACCGGGACTCTTCCCTACGAGCAGTACTTC
CATSTGTLPYEQYF
>TRBJ1-6|TRBV5-6|few|.|17
TGTGCCAGCAGCTTGGGTAGGGCTGCGGAGCCCTATTCACCCCTCCACTTT
CASSLGRAAEPYSPLHF
>TRBJ2-3|TRBV13|.|.|13
TGTGCCAGCAGCCCCCGCACCCCAGATACGCAGTATTTT
CASSPRTPDTQYF
>TRBJ2-1|TRBV28|.|TRBD1|16
TGTGCCAGCAGTTTAATGGGACAGGGTGTTGGGCATGAGCAGTTCTTC
CASSLMGQGVGHEQFF
>TRBJ1-3|TRBV11-2|many|.|14
TGTGCCAGCAAGCCTCGGGGGGCTGGAAACACCATATATTTT
CASKPRGAGNTIYF
>TRBJ2-5|TRBV7-2|many|.|13
TGTGCCAGCAGCTTAGTCCCCCAAGAGACCCAGTACTTC
CASSLVPQETQYF
>TRBJ1-1|TRBV7-9|few|.|12
TGTGCCAGCAGCTTAGCTCCGGGACGAGCTTTCTTT
CASSLAPGRAFF
>TRBJ1-5|TRBV5-1|many|TRBD1|14
TGCGCCAGCAGCAGCGGGACAGCAGGTCAGCCCCAGCATTTT
CASSSGTAGQPQHF
>TRBJ2-5|TRBV12-3/TRBV12-4|many|TRBD1|15
TGTGCCAGCAGCCCACGGACAGGGCGAGCGGAGACCCAGTACTTC
CASSPRTGRAETQYF
>TRBJ2-5|TRBV9|.|.|15
TGTGCCAGCAGCGTAGGCATAGGCGCTGTCGAGACCCAGTACTTC
CASSVGIGAVETQYF
>TRBJ2-5|TRBV28|many|.|14
TGTGCCAGCAGTTTCATGTCAGGGGCCGAGACCCAGTACTTC
CASSFMSGAETQYF
>TRBJ1-1|TRBV5-1|.|TRBD1|14
TGCGCCAGCAGCTCCCGGGACAGGACGGGTGAAGCTTTCTTT
CASSSRDRTGEAFF
>TRBJ2-5|TRBV30|.|TRBD2|14
TGTGCCTGCGGGACTAGCGGGAGTGGGGAGACCCAGTACTTC
CACGTSGSGETQYF
>TRBJ2-6|TRBV12-3/TRBV12-4|many|TRBD1|18
TGTGCCAGCAGAGGGGGAGGCAGGGGGCTTTTGGGGGCCAACGTCCTGACTTTC
CASRGGGRGLLGANVLTF
>TRBJ1-5|TRBV28|few|.|11
TGTGCCAGCACTTTAAATCAGCCCCAGCATTTT
CASTLNQPQHF
>TRBJ2-2|TRBV5-1|few|.|15
TGCGCCAGCAGCTCATCCACTTCGAACACCGGGGAGCTGTTTTTT
CASSSSTSNTGELFF
>TRBJ2-1|TRBV20-1|.|TRBD2|13
TGCAGCCGGACTAGCGGGGGGTACAATGAGCAGTTCTTC
CSRTSGGYNEQFF
>TRBJ1-1|TRBV28|.|.|14
TGTGCCAGCAGTTCTGGACAGATGTACACTGAAGCTTTCTTT
CASSSGQMYTEAFF
>TRBJ1-4|TRBV14|.|.|12
TGTGCCAGCAGCGCGGGCCTAGAAAAACTGTTTTTT
CASSAGLEKLFF
>TRBJ1-2|TRBV29-1|many|.|13
TGCAGCGTTGAAGATACGCGTAACTATGGCTACACCTTC
CSVEDTRNYGYTF
>TRBJ1-1|TRBV7-9|.|TRBD1|16
TGTGCCAGCAGCCATACAGGGGGCGATAGGAACACTGAAGCTTTCTTT
CASSHTGGDRNTEAFF
>TRBJ2-3|TRBV6-9|.|.|14
TGTGCCAGCAGTTTCTCAGACGAAACAGATACGCAGTATTTT
CASSFSDETDTQYF
>TRBJ2-7|TRBV5-1|.|.|14
TGCGCCAGCAGCCTGGGAGCAGGGTCAGGCGAGCAGTACTTC
CASSLGAGSGEQYF
>TRBJ1-1|TRBV6-1|many|TRBD1|13
TGTGCCGCACGACAGGGGTCGTACACTGAAGCTTTCTTT
CAARQGSYTEAFF
>TRBJ1-2|TRBV9|.|.|14
TGTGCCAGCAGCGTAGGGGAGCCACCGTCGGGCTACACCTTC
CASSVGEPPSGYTF
>TRBJ2-7|TRBV2|many|.|13
TGTGCCAGCACGAACAGGGTCGCCTACGAGCAGTACTTC
CASTNRVAYEQYF
>TRBJ2-5|TRBV7-9|few|.|14
TGTGCCAGCAGCTTCTTAGAGGCCGAAGAGACCCAGTACTTC
CASSFLEAEETQYF